This T cell receptor beta chain was captured in a study of cytomegalovirus exposure and HLA in healthy donors. This PCR relied on a set of 60 Vbeta primers and 13 Jbeta primers. Repertoires were generated with immunoSEQ multiplex PCR, while TCRdb's copy carries only in-frame clones and drops some. Its table lists roughly 220,000 clones. V was pared by 3 bases and J by 0 bases, with 25 bases between. There are 20 residues in the CDR3. From germline, CDR1 is SGHRS and CDR2 YFSETQ. The donors gave bone marrow, and they were healthy. The sample consisted of PBMCs. This TCR came from a girl aged 2-10 years in good health and CMV-seropositive. This chain joins TRBV5-1 and TRBJ2-1, with a tentative D call TRBD1 (9 bases). The CDR3 region is CASSWTQGARSGSSYNEQFF. Written as DNA, the CDR3 is TGCGCCAGCAGCTGGACACAGGGGGCGCGGAGCGGGAGCTCCTACAATGAGCAGTTCTTC.